A selection of T cell receptor beta chains follows, all from one sample in a study of CD8+ T cells in alopecia areata. TCRdb's copy holds only in-frame clones and misses some; the assay was immunoSEQ multiplex PCR. Found here are under 250,000 clones, approximately 53% of them singletons; the top ten hold roughly 5.3%. The specimen was CD8+ T cells sorted from blood. Receptors originate from a human donor in good health. CDR3s include the opening cysteine and the closing phenylalanine or tryptophan. Fields, in order: V gene, D gene, clone size, J gene, CDR3 protein, CDR3 DNA. A D gene is named only where the DNA matches it firmly. A clone size is listed for some rows: how often the clone was seen (once, few, many), or a class if it is expanded.

V gene: TRBV4-1; D gene: NA; clone size: NA; J gene: TRBJ1-1; CDR3 protein: CASSPLGNTEAFF; CDR3 DNA: TGCGCCAGCAGCCCGCTTGGGAACACTGAAGCTTTCTTT
V gene: TRBV29-1; D gene: NA; clone size: NA; J gene: TRBJ1-2; CDR3 protein: CSGRDSYGYTF; CDR3 DNA: TGCAGCGGTCGGGATTCCTATGGCTACACCTTC
V gene: TRBV5-1; D gene: NA; clone size: NA; J gene: TRBJ2-1; CDR3 protein: CASSLTGALNEQFF; CDR3 DNA: TGCGCCAGCAGCCTGACGGGGGCCCTGAATGAGCAGTTCTTC
V gene: TRBV30; D gene: NA; clone size: NA; J gene: TRBJ2-7; CDR3 protein: CAWSVEWTEKSYEQYF; CDR3 DNA: TGTGCCTGGAGTGTAGAATGGACGGAGAAATCCTACGAGCAGTACTTC
V gene: TRBV25-1; D gene: NA; clone size: NA; J gene: TRBJ1-6; CDR3 protein: CASSELGWDSPLHF; CDR3 DNA: TGTGCCAGCAGTGAACTAGGTTGGGATTCACCCCTCCACTTT
V gene: TRBV9; D gene: TRBD2; clone size: few; J gene: TRBJ2-7; CDR3 protein: CASSPWETSGGVFDEQYF; CDR3 DNA: TGTGCCAGCAGCCCGTGGGAGACTAGCGGGGGGGTATTTGACGAGCAGTACTTC
V gene: TRBV28; D gene: NA; clone size: NA; J gene: TRBJ2-5; CDR3 protein: CASSLWQETQYF; CDR3 DNA: TGTGCCAGCAGTTTATGGCAAGAGACCCAGTACTTC
V gene: TRBV27; D gene: NA; clone size: NA; J gene: TRBJ1-6; CDR3 protein: CASRGGVRGLHF; CDR3 DNA: TGTGCCAGCAGAGGGGGGGTTAGAGGCCTCCACTTT
V gene: TRBV5-5; D gene: TRBD2; clone size: NA; J gene: TRBJ2-7; CDR3 protein: CASSLGGPSGGRYEQYF; CDR3 DNA: TGTGCCAGCAGCCTGGGAGGTCCTAGCGGGGGTAGATACGAGCAGTACTTC
V gene: TRBV25-1; D gene: NA; clone size: NA; J gene: TRBJ1-4; CDR3 protein: CASSERVEGEKLFF; CDR3 DNA: TGTGCCAGCAGTGAACGAGTCGAGGGTGAAAAACTGTTTTTT
V gene: TRBV5-1; D gene: NA; clone size: NA; J gene: TRBJ2-1; CDR3 protein: CASSPTYNEQFF; CDR3 DNA: TGCGCCAGCAGTCCAACTTACAATGAGCAGTTCTTC
V gene: TRBV6-4; D gene: NA; clone size: NA; J gene: TRBJ2-3; CDR3 protein: CASSDQPQDTQYF; CDR3 DNA: TGTGCCAGCAGTGACCAACCGCAAGATACGCAGTATTTT
V gene: TRBV11-3; D gene: NA; clone size: NA; J gene: TRBJ2-5; CDR3 protein: CASSLAIGETQYF; CDR3 DNA: TGTGCCAGCAGCTTAGCCATTGGGGAGACCCAGTACTTC
V gene: TRBV15; D gene: TRBD1; clone size: NA; J gene: TRBJ1-5; CDR3 protein: CATRSTTGRDQPQHF; CDR3 DNA: TGTGCCACCAGGAGTACGACAGGGAGGGATCAGCCCCAGCATTTT
V gene: TRBV27; D gene: TRBD1; clone size: NA; J gene: TRBJ2-1; CDR3 protein: CASSSLREGTGFYNEQFF; CDR3 DNA: TGTGCCAGCAGTTCCCTCCGCGAAGGGACAGGGTTCTACAATGAGCAGTTCTTC
V gene: TRBV10-3; D gene: NA; clone size: few; J gene: TRBJ2-7; CDR3 protein: CAISDPGPLKNEQYF; CDR3 DNA: TGTGCCATCAGTGACCCTGGGCCTCTGAAGAACGAGCAGTACTTC
V gene: TRBV11-2; D gene: TRBD2; clone size: NA; J gene: TRBJ2-5; CDR3 protein: CASSLLAGDQETQYF; CDR3 DNA: TGTGCCAGCAGCTTACTAGCGGGGGACCAAGAGACCCAGTACTTC
V gene: TRBV11-2; D gene: TRBD1; clone size: NA; J gene: TRBJ2-2; CDR3 protein: CASRPGQHNTGELFF; CDR3 DNA: TGTGCCAGCCGACCGGGACAGCATAACACCGGGGAGCTGTTTTTT
V gene: TRBV29-1; D gene: NA; clone size: NA; J gene: TRBJ2-1; CDR3 protein: CSVVYNEQFF; CDR3 DNA: TGCAGCGTGGTATACAATGAGCAGTTCTTC
V gene: TRBV6-5; D gene: NA; clone size: NA; J gene: TRBJ2-7; CDR3 protein: CASSYSSKYYEQYF; CDR3 DNA: TGTGCCAGCAGTTACTCGAGCAAATACTACGAGCAGTACTTC
V gene: TRBV5-1; D gene: NA; clone size: NA; J gene: TRBJ2-5; CDR3 protein: CASSLASGYQETQYF; CDR3 DNA: TGCGCCAGCAGCTTGGCTTCGGGCTATCAAGAGACCCAGTACTTC
V gene: TRBV4-1; D gene: NA; clone size: NA; J gene: TRBJ2-7; CDR3 protein: CASSQPGVEQYF; CDR3 DNA: TGCGCCAGCAGCCAACCAGGGGTTGAGCAGTACTTC
V gene: TRBV29-1; D gene: NA; clone size: NA; J gene: TRBJ2-3; CDR3 protein: CSSSDTGTDTQYF; CDR3 DNA: TGCAGCAGCTCTGACACAGGGACAGATACGCAGTATTTT
V gene: TRBV29-1; D gene: NA; clone size: NA; J gene: TRBJ2-1; CDR3 protein: CSVDSASSSYNEQFF; CDR3 DNA: TGCAGCGTTGATTCAGCTTCCAGCTCCTACAATGAGCAGTTCTTC
V gene: TRBV15; D gene: TRBD1; clone size: NA; J gene: TRBJ2-7; CDR3 protein: CATSSGQGPNYEQYF; CDR3 DNA: TGTGCCACCAGCAGCGGACAGGGACCTAACTACGAGCAGTACTTC
V gene: TRBV2; D gene: NA; clone size: few; J gene: TRBJ2-2; CDR3 protein: CASLHAGELFF; CDR3 DNA: TGTGCCAGCCTTCACGCCGGGGAGCTGTTTTTT
V gene: TRBV5-6; D gene: NA; clone size: NA; J gene: TRBJ1-2; CDR3 protein: CASSTAGGSGYTF; CDR3 DNA: TGTGCCAGCAGTACCGCCGGGGGGAGCGGCTACACCTTC
V gene: TRBV6-5; D gene: TRBD2; clone size: NA; J gene: TRBJ2-3; CDR3 protein: CASSYSGTSGDTQYF; CDR3 DNA: TGTGCCAGCAGTTACTCCGGGACTAGTGGCGATACGCAGTATTTT
V gene: TRBV7-9; D gene: NA; clone size: NA; J gene: TRBJ1-3; CDR3 protein: CASTSVGSGNTIYF; CDR3 DNA: TGTGCCAGCACATCTGTAGGCTCTGGAAACACCATATATTTT
V gene: TRBV5-1; D gene: NA; clone size: NA; J gene: TRBJ2-2; CDR3 protein: CASSLRGELFF; CDR3 DNA: TGCGCCAGCAGCTTGCGAGGGGAGCTGTTTTTT
V gene: TRBV7-9; D gene: NA; clone size: NA; J gene: TRBJ2-2; CDR3 protein: CASSWPGTGELFF; CDR3 DNA: TGTGCCAGCAGCTGGCCGGGCACCGGGGAGCTGTTTTTT
V gene: TRBV19; D gene: TRBD1; clone size: NA; J gene: TRBJ1-5; CDR3 protein: CASLDRGIGLLNQPQHF; CDR3 DNA: TGTGCCAGTCTCGACAGGGGGATAGGTCTCCTCAACCAGCCCCAGCATTTT
V gene: TRBV29-1; D gene: NA; clone size: NA; J gene: TRBJ2-7; CDR3 protein: CSGTSGGSYEQYF; CDR3 DNA: TGCAGCGGGACTTCCGGCGGCTCCTACGAGCAGTACTTC
V gene: TRBV4-2; D gene: NA; clone size: NA; J gene: TRBJ2-7; CDR3 protein: CASSQEDSVGYEQYF; CDR3 DNA: TGTGCCAGCAGCCAGGAAGATTCGGTGGGTTACGAGCAGTACTTC
V gene: TRBV21-1; D gene: NA; clone size: few; J gene: TRBJ2-7; CDR3 protein: CASRGTGSYRDEQYF; CDR3 DNA: TGTGCCAGCAGGGGGACGGGGTCCTATCGGGACGAGCAGTACTTC
V gene: TRBV7-9; D gene: NA; clone size: NA; J gene: TRBJ2-3; CDR3 protein: CASSLEGSKLTDTQYF; CDR3 DNA: TGTGCCAGCAGCTTAGAGGGGAGCAAGCTTACAGATACGCAGTATTTT
V gene: TRBV2; D gene: TRBD2; clone size: few; J gene: TRBJ2-4; CDR3 protein: CASTLSAGGFPNIQYF; CDR3 DNA: TGTGCCAGCACCCTCTCGGCGGGGGGTTTCCCCAACATTCAGTACTTC